This T cell receptor (beta chain) was sequenced during a study of CD8 T cells in ankylosing spondylitis (dated by TCRdb to the late 2010s). Some background on the complete study: The study profiled T cell receptor beta repertoires in healthy donors and ankylosing spondylitis patients to find disease-linked TCR variants. Samples of peripheral blood were taken, and for ankylosing spondylitis patients, synovial fluid was collected as well. The full study cohort comprised 20 to 30 ankylosing spondylitis patients and 85 to 120 healthy donors. Findings and caveats that apply to the study as a whole: The disease-linked clones showed a CD8+ phenotype and occurred at relatively low frequencies in peripheral blood. Significant enrichment of the disease-linked clones was reported in matched synovial fluid samples from ankylosing spondylitis patients. Blood from ankylosing spondylitis patients appeared to be characterized by a TCR beta motif made up of under ten highly homologous amino acid variants. Some motif variants were previously reported in synovial fluid and blood of reactive arthritis patients, suggesting common disease-initiation mechanisms.

The CDR3, from cysteine to phenylalanine, totals 15 residues. The retained sequence is limited to the CDR3, 45 bases, with the frame set at the first base. V is reduced by 4 bases and J by 7 bases, leaving a spacing of 17 bases between them. This clonotype has at least ten counts. Its antigen is still unknown. Base qualities are not at hand, and no much larger clone is one base apart. The sample was run on an Illumina HiSeq 2500. Quantitative 5'-RACE with molecular barcodes was the method used to prepare the TCR beta libraries. Regarding the original processing steps: Disease-linked TCR variants were identified with a new computational method built on a probabilistic model of VDJ rearrangement. TCRdb redid the processing of the public reads, applying fastp at Q25 and MiXCR, and retained in-frame beta chains. Each entry is one CDR3 protein sequence, shown with its most common DNA and genes. For this entry, the V and J calls and clone size follow TCRdb and not the study's own pipeline. The sample records hundreds of thousands of distinct CDR3 sequences, roughly 22% of which are singletons. In total, the top ten clones hold 13% of the sample.

The chain couples TRBV12-3 or TRBV12-4 to TRBJ2-1; no D gene call is confident. What was sequenced was blood, either unsorted or a sorted T cell fraction (not recorded which). This sequence originates from a male donor with ankylosing spondylitis or in good health (not recorded which). The bases read TGTGCCAGCAGTTCCTCGTCGGCAGTATGGAATGAGCAGTTCTTC. Translated, this is CASSSSSAVWNEQFF.